These 4 T cell receptor beta chains were sequenced from one sample in a study of PD-1 blockade in classical Hodgkin lymphoma. Sample time point: cycle 4 day 1 (C4D1), after about 6 weeks of nivolumab. Each of the patients experienced relapse following autologous stem cell transplantation, and their brentuximab vedotin exposure differed. The study purified CD4+ T cells from thawed PBMCs using magnetic negative selection. Produced via immunoSEQ multiplex PCR; TCRdb's table is partial and in-frame only. The sample has approximately 20,000 clones, approximately 82% seen once. Sample: CD4+ T cells from blood, taken before the fourth cycle of nivolumab. These receptors all come from a human donor with classical Hodgkin lymphoma.

V and J are TRBV5-6 and TRBJ2-2, with 12 bases lining up with TRBD2. Germline V CDR1 and CDR2: SGHDT, YYEEEE. The junction had 1 base not matched to a gene; V was cut back by 3 bases and J by 4 bases. The CDR3 runs 15 residues. Here the CDR3 DNA reads TGTGCCAGCAGCTCTAGCGGGAGGGGCACCGGGGAGCTGTTTTTT. It codes for CASSSSGRGTGELFF.

The rearrangement uses TRBV5-1 and TRBJ2-5; TRBD1 aligns across 9 bases. The CDR3 is 15 amino acids. V gave up 3 bases and J gave up 3 bases; unmatched junction bases: 6. Looked up from germline, CDR1 is SGHRS and CDR2 is YFSETQ. The CDR3: CASSSGTGTEETQYF. CDR3 sequence (DNA): TGCGCCAGCAGCTCCGGGACAGGGACCGAAGAGACCCAGTACTTC.

The chain employs TRBV5-8 and TRBJ2-5, with TRBD2 as a possible D gene (6 bases). Per the germline V gene, CDR1 is SGHTS and CDR2 is YDEGEE. V gave up 4 bases and J gave up 5 bases, with 24 bases separating them. The CDR3 is made up of 17 amino acids. The CDR3 is CASSPPRFLAFRETQYF. The CDR3 DNA reads as TGTGCCAGCAGCCCCCCCCGGTTCCTAGCGTTTCGCGAGACCCAGTACTTC.

The V call is TRBV7-6, the J call TRBJ2-3; no reliable D call. Germline values: CDR1 SGHVS, CDR2 FNYEAQ. This CDR3 has 13 residues. Trimming removed 0 bases at V and 7 bases at J, with 8 bases between. CDR3 DNA sequence: TGTGCCAGCAGCTTAGCAGTGCAAAATACGCAGTATTTT. This translates into CASSLAVQNTQYF.